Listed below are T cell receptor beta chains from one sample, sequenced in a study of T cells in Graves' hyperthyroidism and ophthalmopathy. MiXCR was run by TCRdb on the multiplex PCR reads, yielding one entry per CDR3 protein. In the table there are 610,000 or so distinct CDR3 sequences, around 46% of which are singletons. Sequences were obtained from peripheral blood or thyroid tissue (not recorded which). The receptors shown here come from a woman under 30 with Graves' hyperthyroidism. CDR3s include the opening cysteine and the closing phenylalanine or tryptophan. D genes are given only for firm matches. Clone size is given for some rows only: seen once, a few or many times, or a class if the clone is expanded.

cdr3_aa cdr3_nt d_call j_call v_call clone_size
CASKVREQYF TGTGCCAGCAAAGTTCGCGAGCAGTACTTC - TRBJ2-7 TRBV6-6 -
CASRVLGKQYF TGCGCCAGCAGGGTTCTGGGAAAGCAGTACTTC - TRBJ2-7 TRBV5-1 many
CASTAQGPGRGTEAFF TGTGCCAGCACCGCACAGGGTCCGGGGAGAGGCACTGAAGCTTTCTTT - TRBJ1-1 TRBV6-1 -
CSLGTGPKETQYF TGCAGCTTGGGAACGGGACCAAAAGAGACCCAGTACTTC - TRBJ2-5 TRBV29-1 once
CASSLDRDGGYTF TGCGCCAGCAGCCTAGACAGGGATGGAGGCTACACCTTC TRBD1 TRBJ1-2 TRBV5-1 many
CASSLRATGLSYEQYF TGCGCCAGCAGCCTCAGGGCTACAGGGCTCTCCTACGAGCAGTACTTC - TRBJ2-7 TRBV5-1 many
CASSSSNTVAAQETQYF TGTGCCAGCAGCTCCTCTAATACCGTAGCGGCCCAAGAGACCCAGTACTTC - TRBJ2-5 TRBV7-8 many
CASSLSVYVNTEAFF TGTGCCAGCAGCTTATCGGTTTACGTGAACACTGAAGCTTTCTTT - TRBJ1-1 TRBV7-8 -
CASSSLAGVWYEQYF TGTGCCAGCAGCTCCTTAGCGGGAGTTTGGTACGAGCAGTACTTC TRBD2 TRBJ2-7 TRBV7-2 many
CASSILRSHQPQHF TGTGCCAGTAGTATCCTAAGATCTCATCAGCCCCAGCATTTT - TRBJ1-5 TRBV19 many
CASRPLAGDYGYTF TGTGCCAGCAGACCACTAGCGGGGGACTATGGCTACACCTTC - TRBJ1-2 TRBV7-9 -
CATSDVGLQPQHF TGTGCCACCAGTGATGTGGGTTTACAGCCCCAGCATTTT - TRBJ1-5 TRBV24-1 many
CSYCEEHTEAFF TGCAGTTATTGCGAGGAGCACACTGAAGCTTTCTTT - TRBJ1-1 TRBV20-1 few
CASGFSDRGIYQPQHF TGTGCTAGTGGTTTCTCCGACAGGGGGATATATCAGCCCCAGCATTTT TRBD1 TRBJ1-5 TRBV12-5 few
CASSPDTGTGDTEAFF TGTGCCAGCAGCCCTGACACCGGGACAGGGGACACTGAAGCTTTCTTT TRBD1 TRBJ1-1 TRBV7-3 -
CASRRDTHYEQYF TGTGCCAGTAGAAGGGACACGCACTACGAGCAGTACTTC - TRBJ2-7 TRBV19 few
CASSLWARPPNIGELFF TGTGCCAGCAGTTTATGGGCACGTCCCCCGAACATCGGGGAGCTGTTTTTT - TRBJ2-2 TRBV28 -
CASSLMTSGRGNEQYF TGTGCCAGCAGCTTAATGACTAGCGGGAGGGGCAACGAGCAGTACTTC TRBD2 TRBJ2-7 TRBV11-1 -
CASSEGLF TGTGCCAGCAGCGAGGGACTATTT - TRBJ1-3 TRBV14 -
CASRADRGYGYTF TGTGCCAGCAGAGCGGACAGGGGCTATGGCTACACCTTC TRBD1 TRBJ1-2 TRBV12-3/TRBV12-4 -
CASSETSDRTDTQYF TGTGCCAGCAGTGAAACTAGCGACCGCACAGATACGCAGTATTTT TRBD2 TRBJ2-3 TRBV25-1 -
CSARDMTSGSQETQYF TGCAGTGCTAGAGATATGACTAGCGGGAGCCAAGAGACCCAGTACTTC TRBD2 TRBJ2-5 TRBV20-1 many
CASSHPHYVNTEAFF TGTGCCAGCAGCCACCCACACTACGTGAACACTGAAGCTTTCTTT - TRBJ1-1 TRBV7-9 few
CASSYGDQNTGEDETQYF TGTGCCAGCAGTTACGGCGACCAGAACACCGGGGAGGACGAGACCCAGTACTTC - TRBJ2-5 TRBV7-8 once
CASSFARVTYEQYF TGTGCCAGCAGCTTTGCCAGGGTAACGTACGAGCAGTACTTC - TRBJ2-7 TRBV7-2 many
CAISNRGLEETQYF TGTGCCATCAGTAACAGGGGACTTGAAGAGACCCAGTACTTC - TRBJ2-5 TRBV10-3 many
CASSDPKEGISGNTIYF TGTGCCAGCAGTGACCCGAAGGAGGGGATCTCTGGAAACACCATATATTTT - TRBJ1-3 TRBV6-4 -
CASSDTGAWKGTEAFF TGTGCCAGCAGTGACACAGGGGCATGGAAGGGCACTGAAGCTTTCTTT TRBD1 TRBJ1-1 TRBV6-1 -
CASSSPGRGNVEQYF TGTGCCAGCAGTTCCCCGGGTAGGGGGAACGTCGAGCAGTACTTC - TRBJ2-7 TRBV27 few
CAISEGQGVNQPQHF TGTGCCATCAGTGAAGGGCAGGGCGTCAACCAGCCCCAGCATTTT - TRBJ1-5 TRBV10-3 many
CASSATGKGYTF TGCGCCAGCAGCGCAACCGGGAAAGGCTACACCTTC - TRBJ1-2 TRBV5-1 -
CASSLRVGGYYGYTF TGTGCCAGCAGTTTAAGGGTAGGGGGCTACTATGGCTACACCTTC TRBD1 TRBJ1-2 TRBV12-3/TRBV12-4 many
CASSLGGRNYGYTF TGTGCCAGCAGCTTGGGGGGCCGTAACTATGGCTACACCTTC - TRBJ1-2 TRBV5-5 -
CASIQRTASDTEAFF TGTGCCAGCATACAACGGACAGCCTCGGACACTGAAGCTTTCTTT - TRBJ1-1 TRBV12-3/TRBV12-4 many
CASSEWDRALVISPLHF TGTGCCAGCAGTGAATGGGACAGGGCTCTGGTAATTTCACCCCTCCACTTT TRBD1 TRBJ1-6 TRBV6-5 many
CASSGEWDSRSEAFF TGCGCCAGCAGCGGGGAGTGGGATTCACGCAGTGAAGCTTTCTTT - TRBJ1-1 TRBV5-1 -
CASSPLGEEKLFF TGTGCCAGCAGCCCACTCGGGGAAGAAAAACTGTTTTTT - TRBJ1-4 TRBV2 -
CSVDGRGDSAYEQYF TGCAGCGTTGACGGAAGGGGGGACAGTGCCTACGAGCAGTACTTC - TRBJ2-7 TRBV29-1 -
CSASGTSGRGEQYF TGCAGTGCTTCTGGGACTAGCGGGAGGGGAGAGCAGTACTTC TRBD2 TRBJ2-7 TRBV20-1 -
CSASPRGGQETQYF TGCAGTGCTAGTCCTCGCGGGGGTCAAGAGACCCAGTACTTC TRBD2 TRBJ2-5 TRBV20-1 -
CASSDTGSYEQYF TGTGCCAGCAGTGATACTGGTTCCTACGAGCAGTACTTC - TRBJ2-7 TRBV10-3 -
CSVDGLGGREAFF TGCAGCGTTGACGGGTTAGGGGGGCGTGAAGCTTTCTTT - TRBJ1-1 TRBV29-1 once
CASSVTGGFPDSNQPQHF TGTGCCAGCAGCGTTACAGGGGGCTTTCCGGACAGCAATCAGCCCCAGCATTTT TRBD1 TRBJ1-5 TRBV7-9 -
CASSLQSLAGGMDEQFF TGTGCCAGCAGCTTACAGAGTCTAGCGGGAGGGATGGATGAGCAGTTCTTC TRBD2 TRBJ2-1 TRBV7-2 -
CASSLENYSNQPQHF TGTGCCAGCAGCTTAGAAAACTATAGCAATCAGCCCCAGCATTTT - TRBJ1-5 TRBV5-5 few
CASSEGTSGSSYEQYF TGTGCCAGCAGTGAGGGGACTAGCGGGAGCTCCTACGAGCAGTACTTC TRBD2 TRBJ2-7 TRBV7-9 few
CASSLASRDRGTNGKLFF TGTGCCAGCAGCTTAGCGTCCCGGGACAGGGGAACTAATGGAAAACTGTTTTTT TRBD1 TRBJ1-4 TRBV7-8 -
CASSQGGSRETQYF TGCGCCAGCAGCCAAGGGGGTAGCCGAGAGACCCAGTACTTC - TRBJ2-5 TRBV4-1 many
CASSPRAGGIGHEQFF TGTGCCAGCAGCCCAAGAGCGGGAGGGATTGGTCATGAGCAGTTCTTC TRBD2 TRBJ2-1 TRBV14 -
CASSFKRTALSTDAFF TGTGCCAGCAGCTTTAAACGGACAGCCCTGAGCACTGATGCTTTCTTT - TRBJ1-1 TRBV5-4 -